This TCR beta chain was retrieved from a study of Ad26.COV2.S vaccination and SARS-CoV-2 variants. Germline CDR1 reads SEHNR; CDR2 reads FQNEAQ (reference sequence). V was trimmed by 8 bases and J by 1 base, leaving 5 bases between them. The CDR3 covers 11 residues. Treatment indicated: around 19 received Ad26.COV2.S at low or high dose, single or two shots; about 5 received placebo; per-sample allocation not given. Samples analyzed were those drawn on day 63 after the first vaccine or placebo injection. The method was immunoSEQ multiplex PCR; TCRdb's version includes in-frame clones alone and lacks a portion of them. The table has over 450,000 clones, nearly 90% seen once; the top ten hold roughly 1.7%.

The input for sequencing was peripheral blood, taken in a trial of Ad26.COV2.S vaccine versus placebo. The TCR sequence derives from a person between 18 and 60 years old who received the Ad26.COV2.S COVID-19 vaccine or a placebo. This chain links TRBV7-9 with TRBJ1-1; D uncertain. CDR3: CASLANTEAFF. CDR3 nucleotides: TGTGCCAGCCTCGCGAACACTGAAGCTTTCTTT.